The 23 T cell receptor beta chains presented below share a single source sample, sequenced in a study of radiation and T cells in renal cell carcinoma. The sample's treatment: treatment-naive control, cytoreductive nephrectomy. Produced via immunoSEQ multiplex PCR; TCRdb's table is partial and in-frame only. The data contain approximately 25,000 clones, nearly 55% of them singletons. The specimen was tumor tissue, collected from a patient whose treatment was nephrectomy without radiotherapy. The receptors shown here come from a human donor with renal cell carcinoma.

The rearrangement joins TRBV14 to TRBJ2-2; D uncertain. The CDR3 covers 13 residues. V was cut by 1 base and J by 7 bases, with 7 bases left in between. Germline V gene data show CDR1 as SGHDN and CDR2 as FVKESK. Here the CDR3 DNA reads TGTGCCAGCAGCCAAGGGAATCACGGGGAGCTGTTTTTT. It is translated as CASSQGNHGELFF. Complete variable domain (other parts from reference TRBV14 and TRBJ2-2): EAGVTQFPSHSVIEKGQTVTLRCDPISGHDNLYWYRRVMGKEIKFLLHFVKESKQDESGMPNNRFLAERTGGTYSTLKVQPAELEDSGVYFCASSQGNHGELFFGEGSRLTVL.

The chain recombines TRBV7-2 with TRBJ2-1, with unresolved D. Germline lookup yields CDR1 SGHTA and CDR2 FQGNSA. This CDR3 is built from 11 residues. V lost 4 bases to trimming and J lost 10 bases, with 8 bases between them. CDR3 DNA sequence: TGTGCCAGCAGCTATCTCGCGGAGCAGTTCTTC. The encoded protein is CASSYLAEQFF.

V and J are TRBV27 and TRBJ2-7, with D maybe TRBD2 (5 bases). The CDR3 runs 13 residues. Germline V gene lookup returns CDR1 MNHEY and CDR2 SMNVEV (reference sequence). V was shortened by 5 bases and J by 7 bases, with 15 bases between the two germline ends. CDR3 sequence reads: CASSPWPPGEQYF. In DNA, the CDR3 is TGTGCCAGCAGTCCCTGGCCTCCGGGGGAGCAGTACTTC.

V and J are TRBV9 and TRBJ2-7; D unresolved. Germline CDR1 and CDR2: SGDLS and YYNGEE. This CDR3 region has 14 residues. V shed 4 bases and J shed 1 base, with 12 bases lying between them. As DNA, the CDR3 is TGTGCCAGCAGCCCCCGGGCCGGTTCCTACGAGCAGTACTTC. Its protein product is CASSPRAGSYEQYF.

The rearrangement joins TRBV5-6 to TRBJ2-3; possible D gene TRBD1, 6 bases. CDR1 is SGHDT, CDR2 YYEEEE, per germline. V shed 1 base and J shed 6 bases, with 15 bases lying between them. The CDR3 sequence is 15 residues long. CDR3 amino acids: CASSLLAGVGDTQYF. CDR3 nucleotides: TGTGCCAGCAGCTTGTTGGCAGGGGTAGGTGATACGCAGTATTTT.

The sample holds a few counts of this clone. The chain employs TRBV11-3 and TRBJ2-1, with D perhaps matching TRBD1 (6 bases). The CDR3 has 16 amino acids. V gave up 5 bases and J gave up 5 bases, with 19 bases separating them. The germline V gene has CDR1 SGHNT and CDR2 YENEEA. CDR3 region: CASSRSTGRRDNEQFF. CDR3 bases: TGTGCCAGCAGCCGCTCCACAGGGCGTAGGGACAATGAGCAGTTCTTC.

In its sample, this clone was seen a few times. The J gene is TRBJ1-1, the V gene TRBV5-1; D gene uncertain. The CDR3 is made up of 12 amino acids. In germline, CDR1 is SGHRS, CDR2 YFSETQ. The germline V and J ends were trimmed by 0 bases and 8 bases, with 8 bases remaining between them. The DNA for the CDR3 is TGCGCCAGCAGCTTGGGGGCAGGCGAAGCTTTCTTT. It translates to CASSLGAGEAFF.

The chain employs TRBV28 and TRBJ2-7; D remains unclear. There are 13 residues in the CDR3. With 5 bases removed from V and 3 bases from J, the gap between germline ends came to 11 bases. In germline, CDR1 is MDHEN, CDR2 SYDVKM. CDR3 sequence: CASSSTVHYEQYF. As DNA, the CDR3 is TGTGCCAGCAGTAGTACAGTCCACTACGAGCAGTACTTC. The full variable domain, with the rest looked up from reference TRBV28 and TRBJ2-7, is DVKVTQSSRYLVKRTGEKVFLECVQDMDHENMFWYRQDPGLGLRLIYFSYDVKMKEKGDIPEGYSVSREKKERFSLILESASTNQTSMYLCASSSTVHYEQYFGPGTRLTVT.

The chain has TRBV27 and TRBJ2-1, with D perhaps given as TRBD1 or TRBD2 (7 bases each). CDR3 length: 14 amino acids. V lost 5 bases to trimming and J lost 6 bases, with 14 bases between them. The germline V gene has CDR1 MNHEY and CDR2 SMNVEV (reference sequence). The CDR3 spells CASSPQGEGNEQFF. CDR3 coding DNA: TGTGCCAGCAGTCCTCAGGGGGAGGGCAATGAGCAGTTCTTC.

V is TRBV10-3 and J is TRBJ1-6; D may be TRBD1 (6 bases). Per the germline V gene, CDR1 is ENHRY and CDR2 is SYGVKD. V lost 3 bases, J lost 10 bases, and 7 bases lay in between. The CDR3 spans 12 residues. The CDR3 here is CAISDGGSPLHF. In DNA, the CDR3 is TGTGCCATCAGTGATGGGGGCTCACCCCTCCACTTT.

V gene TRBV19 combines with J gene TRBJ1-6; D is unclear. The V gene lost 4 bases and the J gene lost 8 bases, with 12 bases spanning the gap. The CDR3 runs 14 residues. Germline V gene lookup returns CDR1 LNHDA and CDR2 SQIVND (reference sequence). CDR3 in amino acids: CASSRRESHSPLHF. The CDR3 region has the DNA TGTGCCAGTAGTAGGAGGGAGTCACATTCACCCCTCCACTTT.

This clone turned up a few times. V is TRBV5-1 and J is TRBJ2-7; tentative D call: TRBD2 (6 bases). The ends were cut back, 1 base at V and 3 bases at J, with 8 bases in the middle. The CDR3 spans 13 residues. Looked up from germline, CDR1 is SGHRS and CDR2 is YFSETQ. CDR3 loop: CASSLTSNYEQYF. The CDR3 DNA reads TGCGCCAGCAGCTTGACTAGCAACTACGAGCAGTACTTC.

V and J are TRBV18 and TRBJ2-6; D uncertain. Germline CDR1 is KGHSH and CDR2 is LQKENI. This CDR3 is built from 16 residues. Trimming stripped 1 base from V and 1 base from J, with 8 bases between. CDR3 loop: CASSPLVVSGANVLTF. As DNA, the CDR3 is TGTGCCAGCTCACCACTAGTCGTGTCTGGGGCCAACGTCCTGACTTTC. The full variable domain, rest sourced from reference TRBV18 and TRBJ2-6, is NAGVMQNPRHLVRRRGQEARLRCSPMKGHSHVYWYRQLPEEGLKFMVYLQKENIIDESGMPKERFSAEFPKEGPSILRIQQVVRGDSAAYFCASSPLVVSGANVLTFGAGSRLTVL.

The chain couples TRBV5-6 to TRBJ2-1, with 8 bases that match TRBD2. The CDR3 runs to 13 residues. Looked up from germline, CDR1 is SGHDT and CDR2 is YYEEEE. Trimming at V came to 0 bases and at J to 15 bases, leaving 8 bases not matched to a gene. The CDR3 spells CASSLADGGAPFF. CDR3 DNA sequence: TGTGCCAGCAGCTTGGCCGACGGGGGGGCCCCGTTCTTC. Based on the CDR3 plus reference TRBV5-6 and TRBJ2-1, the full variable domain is DAGVTQSPTHLIKTRGQQVTLRCSPKSGHDTVSWYQQALGQGPQFIFQYYEEEERQRGNFPDRFSGHQFPNYSSELNVNALLLGDSALYLCASSLADGGAPFFGPGTRLTVL.

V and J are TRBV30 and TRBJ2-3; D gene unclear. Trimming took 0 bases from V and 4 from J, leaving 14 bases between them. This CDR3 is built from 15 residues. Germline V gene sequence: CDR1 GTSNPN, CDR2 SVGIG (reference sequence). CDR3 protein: CAWSVSLWLPDTQYF. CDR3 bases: TGTGCCTGGAGTGTATCTCTATGGCTCCCAGATACGCAGTATTTT.

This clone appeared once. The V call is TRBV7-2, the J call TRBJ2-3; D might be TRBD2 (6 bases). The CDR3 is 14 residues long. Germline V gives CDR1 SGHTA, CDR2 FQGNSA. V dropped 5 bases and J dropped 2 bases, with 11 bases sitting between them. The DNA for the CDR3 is TGTGCCAGCAGCGCGACTAGGCTCACAGATACGCAGTATTTT. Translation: CASSATRLTDTQYF.

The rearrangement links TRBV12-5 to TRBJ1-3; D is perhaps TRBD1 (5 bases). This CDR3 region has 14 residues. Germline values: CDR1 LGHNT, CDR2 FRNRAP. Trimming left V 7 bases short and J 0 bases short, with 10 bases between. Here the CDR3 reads CASALGVSGNTIYF. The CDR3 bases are TGTGCTAGTGCCCTGGGGGTCTCTGGAAACACCATATATTTT.

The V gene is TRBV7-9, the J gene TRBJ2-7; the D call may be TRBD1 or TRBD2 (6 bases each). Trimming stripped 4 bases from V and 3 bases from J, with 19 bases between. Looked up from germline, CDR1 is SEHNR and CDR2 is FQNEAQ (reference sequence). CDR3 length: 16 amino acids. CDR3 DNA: TGTGCCAGCAGCTCAACAGGGTCCGGGGGTTACTACGAGCAGTACTTC. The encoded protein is CASSSTGSGGYYEQYF.

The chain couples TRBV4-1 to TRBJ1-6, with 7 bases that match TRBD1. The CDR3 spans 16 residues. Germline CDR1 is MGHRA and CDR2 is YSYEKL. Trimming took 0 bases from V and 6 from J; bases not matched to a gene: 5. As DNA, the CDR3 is TGCGCCAGCAGCCAAGACGGGGACAGATTTAATTCACCCCTCCACTTT. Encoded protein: CASSQDGDRFNSPLHF.

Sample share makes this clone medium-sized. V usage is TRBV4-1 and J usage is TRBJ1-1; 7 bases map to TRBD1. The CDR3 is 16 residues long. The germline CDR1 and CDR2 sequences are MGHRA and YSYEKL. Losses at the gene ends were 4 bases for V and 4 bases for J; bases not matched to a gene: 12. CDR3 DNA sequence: TGCGCCAGCAGCCTCGAGGAGGGGGCGGGGAGCACTGAAGCTTTCTTT. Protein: CASSLEEGAGSTEAFF.

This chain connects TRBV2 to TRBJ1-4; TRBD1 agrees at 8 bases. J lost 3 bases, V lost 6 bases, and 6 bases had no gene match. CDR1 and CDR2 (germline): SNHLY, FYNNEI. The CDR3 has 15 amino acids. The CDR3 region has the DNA TGTGCCAGCAGGGACGTACAGGGGGCTAATGAAAAACTGTTTTTT. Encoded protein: CASRDVQGANEKLFF.

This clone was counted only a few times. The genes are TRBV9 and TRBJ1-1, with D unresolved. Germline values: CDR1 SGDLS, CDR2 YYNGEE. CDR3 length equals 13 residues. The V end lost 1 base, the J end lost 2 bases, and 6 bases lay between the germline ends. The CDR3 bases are TGTGCCAGCAGCGTATACTCCAACACTGAAGCTTTCTTT. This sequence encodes CASSVYSNTEAFF. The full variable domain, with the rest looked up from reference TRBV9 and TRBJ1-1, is DSGVTQTPKHLITATGQRVTLRCSPRSGDLSVYWYQQSLDQGLQFLIQYYNGEERAKGNILERFSAQQFPDLHSELNLSSLELGDSALYFCASSVYSNTEAFFGQGTRLTVV.

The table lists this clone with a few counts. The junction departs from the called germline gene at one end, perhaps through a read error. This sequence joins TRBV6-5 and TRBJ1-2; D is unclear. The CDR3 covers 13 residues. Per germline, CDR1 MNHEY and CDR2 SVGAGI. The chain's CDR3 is CAISEGRNYGYTF. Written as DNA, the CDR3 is TGTGCCATCAGTGAGGGCAGGAACTATGGCTACACCTTC.